A selection of T cell receptor beta chains follows, all from one sample in a study of blood T cells in healthy people across ages. In TCRdb, the 5' RACE reads were re-called with MiXCR into one record per CDR3 protein. This table has about 320,000 distinct CDR3 sequences, around 29% appearing once. The source material was blood. The origin of the receptors is a woman aged 70 to 79 in good health. Both conserved end residues are part of each CDR3. A D gene is named only where the DNA matches it firmly. Expanded clones get a size class; other rows say once, few or many, or leave the size out.

j_call | clone_size | v_call | d_call | cdr3_aa | cdr3_nt
TRBJ2-1 | few | TRBV7-3 | - | CASSTGTYNEQFF | TGCGCCAGCAGCACCGGGACCTACAATGAGCAGTTCTTC
TRBJ2-1 | few | TRBV6-1 | - | CASTRPGIGNEQFF | TGTGCCAGCACCCGCCCGGGGATTGGGAATGAGCAGTTCTTC
TRBJ2-7 | few | TRBV29-1 | - | CSVPGEGSYEQYF | TGCAGCGTTCCAGGGGAAGGGTCCTACGAGCAGTACTTC
TRBJ2-7 | many | TRBV28 | - | CASSRDRAYEQYF | TGTGCCAGCAGCCGGGACCGCGCCTACGAGCAGTACTTC
TRBJ1-2 | - | TRBV4-2 | - | CASSQGVGRYGYTF | TGTGCCAGCAGCCAAGGTGTGGGGCGCTATGGCTACACCTTC
TRBJ2-7 | - | TRBV5-4 | - | CASSLGEYEQYF | TGTGCCAGCAGCCTGGGGGAATACGAGCAGTACTTC
TRBJ2-7 | many | TRBV7-2 | TRBD2 | CASSTQRSQRGAYEQYF | TGTGCCAGCAGCACACAGCGCTCTCAGCGGGGCGCCTACGAGCAGTACTTC
TRBJ2-4 | few | TRBV4-2 | - | CASSQGSGLNIQYF | TGTGCCAGCAGCCAAGGGTCCGGCTTAAACATTCAGTACTTC
TRBJ2-7 | - | TRBV6-5 | TRBD1 | CASSYLSGTVSYEQYF | TGTGCCAGCAGTTACCTCTCTGGGACAGTCTCCTACGAGCAGTACTTC
TRBJ2-7 | - | TRBV29-1 | TRBD1 | CSVAGQGSRGEQYF | TGCAGCGTTGCCGGACAGGGGAGTAGGGGCGAGCAGTACTTC
TRBJ1-3 | - | TRBV20-1 | - | CSARGTDTSGNTIYF | TGCAGTGCTAGGGGGACTGATACCTCTGGAAACACCATATATTTT
TRBJ2-1 | - | TRBV2 | - | CASSEHNEQFF | TGTGCCAGCAGTGAGCACAATGAGCAGTTCTTC
TRBJ2-7 | few | TRBV28 | TRBD2 | CASSSPYTSGGSYEQYF | TGTGCCAGCAGTTCCCCCTATACGAGCGGGGGTTCCTACGAGCAGTACTTC
TRBJ2-1 | - | TRBV20-1 | TRBD2 | CSAREVLAGAFYNEQFF | TGCAGTGCTAGAGAGGTACTAGCGGGGGCCTTTTACAATGAGCAGTTCTTC
TRBJ2-7 | - | TRBV29-1 | - | CSVGGGRDLGEQYF | TGCAGCGTTGGGGGAGGACGGGACCTCGGAGAGCAGTACTTC
TRBJ2-1 | few | TRBV3-1 | - | CASSQEWERYNEQFF | TGTGCCAGCAGCCAAGAATGGGAGCGATACAATGAGCAGTTCTTC
TRBJ2-5 | - | TRBV28 | - | CASSPGTNKYQETQYF | TGTGCCAGCAGCCCTGGGACAAACAAGTACCAAGAGACCCAGTACTTC
TRBJ2-7 | - | TRBV20-1 | TRBD1 | CSASARQGTNEQYF | TGCAGTGCTAGCGCTAGACAGGGTACTAACGAGCAGTACTTC
TRBJ1-1 | few | TRBV12-3/TRBV12-4 | - | CASGPQGVGTEAFF | TGTGCCAGCGGTCCCCAGGGCGTGGGCACTGAAGCTTTCTTT
TRBJ2-7 | medium-sized | TRBV5-1 | - | CASSREPSYEQYF | TGCGCCAGCAGCCGGGAACCTTCCTACGAGCAGTACTTC